This T cell receptor (beta chain) was captured by sequencing in a study of beta chain features in type 1 diabetes. On the study more broadly: The study found patients and healthy donors alike in age, gender and cell yields.

Reverse transcription of all isolated RNA meant that expressed TCRB transcripts were sequenced. Produced via immunoSEQ multiplex PCR; TCRdb's table is partial and in-frame only. The sample shows more than 250,000 clones, about a fifth of them seen only once. The table lists this clone with a few counts. Its target is not known. General observations from the study: TCRB CDR3 length was moderately but significantly reduced in all four CD4+ subsets of Type 1 diabetes patients. Naive, central memory and Treg TCRB repertoires appeared more alike in patients than in healthy donors.

Sampling consisted of one heparinised blood draw per donor, averaging approximately 100 mL. The source material was naive CD4+ T cells from blood. The receptor's source is a woman between 35 and 50 years old with type 1 diabetes.

CDR3 in amino acids: CAWSTIAGVNEQFF. The CDR3 DNA follows: TGTGCCTGGAGTACGATAGCGGGAGTTAATGAGCAGTTCTTC. The chain employs TRBV30 and TRBJ2-1; 9 positions agree with TRBD2. The CDR3 is 14 amino acids. V lost 2 bases and J lost 7; bases outside the gene matches: 6. CDR1 is GTSNPN, CDR2 SVGIG, per germline (reference sequence).